Listed below are T cell receptor beta chains from one sample, sequenced in a study of T cell clonotyping in hematopoietic cell transplantation. Measured with immunoSEQ multiplex PCR; TCRdb has only the in-frame clones, and not every one. In the table there are about 16,000 clones, 70% to 90% of which are singletons. The sequencing sample was made of peripheral blood mononuclear cells. These receptor sequences come from a woman in her thirties or forties in good health. Some clones in this sample may be carry-over from other donors' samples. CDR3s include the opening cysteine and the closing phenylalanine or tryptophan. Each record gives: J gene, V gene, clone size, D gene, CDR3 protein. D genes are given only for firm matches. Clone sizes are given selectively: once, few, many, or a class where the clone is expanded.

>TRBJ1-4|TRBV2|-|-
CASQETTNEKLFF
>TRBJ2-3|TRBV7-2|-|-
CASSSSYLSTDTQYF
>TRBJ1-1|TRBV6-5|-|TRBD1
CASSGGQGGDTEAFF
>TRBJ1-6|TRBV2|-|-
CASSELYSPLRF
>TRBJ2-1|TRBV4-3|-|TRBD1
CASMVSVTGGNEQFF
>TRBJ1-1|TRBV5-1|-|-
CASSKLGQTEAFF
>TRBJ2-6|TRBV6-5|once|-
CASSYPGVGANVLTF
>TRBJ2-7|TRBV20-1|-|-
CSARVGTEQYF
>TRBJ2-5|TRBV7-2|-|-
CASSLNPPGQKETQYF
>TRBJ2-2|TRBV7-3|-|-
CASSVSGTGELFF
>TRBJ1-2|TRBV4-3|-|TRBD1
CASSRQGATGYTF